The 27 T cell receptor beta chains given below trace back to one sample, sequenced in a study of shared clonotypes between healthy human individuals. Generated by immunoSEQ multiplex PCR, the TCRdb table keeps only in-frame clones and is missing some. Of 850,000 to 1,200,000 clones in the sample, roughly 80% were seen once. Sequenced input: memory CD4+ T cells sorted from blood. The subset here: CD45RA-negative fraction. Receptor source: a man between 18 and 29 years old in good health.

The chain has TRBV5-4 and TRBJ2-1; D perhaps matches TRBD2 (6 bases). The CDR3 totals 16 residues. Per germline, CDR1 SGHNT and CDR2 YYREEE (reference sequence). The V and J ends lost 0 bases and 6 bases respectively, with 16 bases between them. For the CDR3, the DNA is TGTGCCAGCAGCTTGGATGAGTTCGCGGGATTCAATGAGCAGTTCTTC. This gives the protein CASSLDEFAGFNEQFF.

This clone was observed at least ten times. The V gene is TRBV10-2, the J gene TRBJ1-1; no clear D. The germline CDR1 and CDR2 sequences are WSHSY and SAAADI. V was pared by 8 bases and J by 4 bases, with 14 bases between. This CDR3 has 13 amino acids. The CDR3 nucleotides read TGCGCCAGCTCTTCTCCCGGGAGCACTGAAGCTTTCTTT. Protein sequence: CASSSPGSTEAFF.

This clone was picked up one time. The V call is TRBV5-6, the J call TRBJ1-1; D gene uncertain. CDR3 length: 15 residues. Germline V CDR1 and CDR2: SGHDT, YYEEEE. V was cut by 2 bases and J by 2 bases, with 13 bases left in between. In DNA, the CDR3 is TGTGCCAGCAGCTTCCGGCCATTCACCAACACTGAAGCTTTCTTT. It encodes CASSFRPFTNTEAFF.

The J gene is TRBJ2-7, the V gene TRBV2; maybe TRBD1 (5 bases). Between the trimmed V and J ends, which lost 3 bases and 4 bases, there was a span of 19 bases. Germline CDR1 is SNHLY and CDR2 is FYNNEI. The CDR3 extends over 16 amino acids. The CDR3 loop reads CASSEQGTGLGYEQYF. The CDR3 DNA sequence: TGTGCCAGCAGTGAGCAGGGAACGGGCCTCGGTTACGAGCAGTACTTC.

This chain connects TRBV5-1 to TRBJ2-1; D is perhaps TRBD1 (6 bases). This CDR3 comprises 17 residues. The V end lost 4 bases, the J end lost 3 bases, and 20 bases lay between the germline ends. Germline assignment: CDR1 SGHRS and CDR2 YFSETQ. CDR3 nucleotides: TGCGCCAGCAGCCCGGCCCGACAGGCCCTAGGCTACAATGAGCAGTTCTTC. Protein: CASSPARQALGYNEQFF. Based on the CDR3 plus reference TRBV5-1 and TRBJ2-1, the full variable domain is KAGVTQTPRYLIKTRGQQVTLSCSPISGHRSVSWYQQTPGQGLQFLFEYFSETQRNKGNFPGRFSGRQFSNSRSEMNVSTLELGDSALYLCASSPARQALGYNEQFFGPGTRLTVL.

J is TRBJ2-5 and V is TRBV5-6; D unresolved. The CDR3 extends over 13 amino acids. The germline CDR1 and CDR2 sequences are SGHDT and YYEEEE. Trimming removed 0 bases at V and 3 bases at J, with 6 bases between. The CDR3 loop is CASSLDQEETQYF. The CDR3 bases are TGTGCCAGCAGCTTGGATCAGGAAGAGACCCAGTACTTC.

This rearrangement joins TRBV5-1 to TRBJ2-2; TRBD1 agrees at 9 bases. The trim removed 4 bases at V and 8 bases at J, leaving 9 bases unmatched. This CDR3 comprises 15 residues. Looked up from germline, CDR1 is SGHRS and CDR2 is YFSETQ. For the CDR3, the DNA is TGCGCCAGCAGCACCGGACAGGGGCTAACGGGGGAGCTGTTTTTT. It codes for CASSTGQGLTGELFF.

The V call is TRBV5-1, the J call TRBJ2-2, with 8 bases fitting TRBD2. Germline V CDR1 and CDR2: SGHRS, YFSETQ. There are 18 residues in the CDR3. The V and J ends lost 4 bases and 6 bases, in that order; junction bases with no gene match: 17. CDR3 loop: CASSPLSAGLGGAGELFF. CDR3 nucleotide sequence: TGCGCCAGCAGCCCTCTTTCGGCGGGACTAGGAGGGGCCGGGGAGCTGTTTTTT. The full variable domain, completed using reference TRBV5-1 and TRBJ2-2, is KAGVTQTPRYLIKTRGQQVTLSCSPISGHRSVSWYQQTPGQGLQFLFEYFSETQRNKGNFPGRFSGRQFSNSRSEMNVSTLELGDSALYLCASSPLSAGLGGAGELFFGEGSRLTVL.

This chain links TRBV23-1 with TRBJ2-3; 10 bases align to TRBD1. TRBV23-1 is marked as an open reading frame, function uncertain. V shed 0 bases and J 6 bases; nucleotides not matched to a gene: 21. The CDR3 has 21 residues. CDR3 region: CASSQSGGGQGTFDGSDTQYF. As DNA, the CDR3 is TGCGCCAGCAGTCAATCGGGCGGGGGACAGGGGACCTTTGACGGATCTGATACGCAGTATTTT.

The rearrangement uses TRBV5-1 and TRBJ1-6; no firm D call. The germline V and J ends were trimmed by 7 bases and 0 bases, with 14 bases remaining between them. There are 16 residues in the CDR3. Germline V gene sequence: CDR1 SGHRS, CDR2 YFSETQ. The CDR3 DNA reads TGCGCCAGCTCGAGTGGAGGGAGCTCCTATAATTCACCCCTCCACTTT. Protein: CASSSGGSSYNSPLHF.

The chain employs TRBV4-1 and TRBJ2-3; 9 positions match TRBD2. This CDR3 spans 15 amino acids. With 4 bases clipped from V and 1 base from J, the junction kept 3 bases outside the gene matches. The germline V gene encodes CDR1 MGHRA and CDR2 YSYEKL. This CDR3 is CASSPVAGGTDTQYF. CDR3 bases: TGCGCCAGCAGCCCAGTAGCGGGAGGCACAGATACGCAGTATTTT.

This chain connects TRBV7-9 to TRBJ2-5; D unresolved. The CDR3 has 11 amino acids. Trimming cost V 1 base and J 7 bases, with 4 bases left between them. The germline CDR1 and CDR2 sequences are SEHNR and FQNEAQ (reference sequence). This CDR3 is CASSLGGTQYF. CDR3 DNA sequence: TGTGCCAGCAGCTTAGGAGGGACCCAGTACTTC.

The chain joins TRBV6-6 to TRBJ2-7; TRBD1 matches 7 bases. This CDR3 is built from 14 residues. Trimming took 4 bases from V and 3 from J; bases not matched to a gene: 6. Germline CDR1 and CDR2: MNHNY and SVGAGI (reference sequence). Here the CDR3 reads CASSLDRAVYEQYF. CDR3 in DNA: TGTGCCAGCAGTTTAGACAGGGCGGTCTACGAGCAGTACTTC.

As for this clone: Different DNA sequences within this sample yield the same CDR3. V is TRBV2 and J is TRBJ2-4; 9 bases agree with TRBD2. V was pared by 2 bases and J by 0 bases, with 8 bases of the junction left unmatched. CDR1 is SNHLY, CDR2 FYNNEI, per germline. CDR3 length: 18 residues. Here the CDR3 DNA reads TGTGCCAGCAGTGAACGGATAGCGGGAGACTTAGCCAAAAACATTCAGTACTTC. This encodes CASSERIAGDLAKNIQYF.

This clone was recorded once. This chain links TRBV5-1 with TRBJ2-1; 14 bases fit TRBD2. Germline V gene sequence: CDR1 SGHRS, CDR2 YFSETQ. This CDR3 is built from 16 residues. V dropped 3 bases and J dropped 2; count of bases not matched to a gene: 1. The chain's CDR3 is CASSWTSGGPYNEQFF. As DNA, the CDR3 is TGCGCCAGCAGCTGGACTAGCGGGGGGCCCTACAATGAGCAGTTCTTC. The full variable domain, in which reference TRBV5-1 and TRBJ2-1 provide the parts outside the CDR3, is KAGVTQTPRYLIKTRGQQVTLSCSPISGHRSVSWYQQTPGQGLQFLFEYFSETQRNKGNFPGRFSGRQFSNSRSEMNVSTLELGDSALYLCASSWTSGGPYNEQFFGPGTRLTVL.

The chain carries TRBV28 and TRBJ1-5; D unresolved. The CDR3 has 12 residues. From germline, CDR1 is MDHEN and CDR2 SYDVKM. Trimming pared 4 bases from V and 4 bases from J, leaving 5 bases between. CDR3 amino acids: CASSSPNQPQHF. The CDR3 DNA reads TGTGCCAGCAGTTCGCCGAATCAGCCCCAGCATTTT.

The chain joins TRBV5-6 to TRBJ1-6, with TRBD1 matching 7 bases. Germline assignment: CDR1 SGHDT and CDR2 YYEEEE. The CDR3 sequence is 15 residues long. The J segment lost 7 bases and the V segment lost 3 bases, leaving 7 bases of the junction unmatched. CDR3: CASSSVTGDNSPLHF. Here the CDR3 DNA reads TGTGCCAGCAGCTCCGTTACAGGGGACAATTCACCCCTCCACTTT.

This sequence joins TRBV6-6 and TRBJ1-6; TRBD1 matches 8 bases. V shed 7 bases and J 2 bases; nucleotides not matched to a gene: 7. Germline V gene data show CDR1 as MNHNY and CDR2 as SVGAGI (reference sequence). The CDR3 spans 16 residues. The CDR3 DNA is TGTGCCAGCACCCCCACAGGGGGAGCCTATAATTCACCCCTCCACTTT. Protein product: CASTPTGGAYNSPLHF.

Comment on this clone: Other nucleotide sequences in the sample specify the same CDR3. The chain uses TRBV7-2 and TRBJ2-5, with a weak D call TRBD1 (6 bases). The CDR3 length is 13 residues. V was cut by 5 bases and J by 3 bases, with 10 bases left in between. Per the germline V gene, CDR1 is SGHTA and CDR2 is FQGNSA. The CDR3 spells CASSPDRKETQYF. The CDR3 region has the DNA TGTGCCAGCAGCCCAGACAGGAAAGAGACCCAGTACTTC.

To note about this clone: Other nucleotide sequences in the sample specify the same CDR3. J is TRBJ2-1 and V is TRBV5-1; D is undetermined. Per the germline V gene, CDR1 is SGHRS and CDR2 is YFSETQ. V gave up 0 bases and J gave up 0 bases, with 7 bases separating them. The CDR3 runs 15 residues. CDR3 region: CASSLGGFSYNEQFF. The CDR3, as DNA: TGCGCCAGCAGCTTGGGCGGATTCTCCTACAATGAGCAGTTCTTC. Based on the CDR3 plus reference TRBV5-1 and TRBJ2-1, the full variable domain is KAGVTQTPRYLIKTRGQQVTLSCSPISGHRSVSWYQQTPGQGLQFLFEYFSETQRNKGNFPGRFSGRQFSNSRSEMNVSTLELGDSALYLCASSLGGFSYNEQFFGPGTRLTVL.

This chain uses TRBV18 with TRBJ2-3; D gene unclear. The germline CDR1 and CDR2 sequences are KGHSH and LQKENI. The CDR3 is made up of 17 amino acids. V was clipped by 3 bases and J by 0 bases, with 16 bases between them. CDR3 loop: CASSPRAPASSTDTQYF. CDR3 nucleotide sequence: TGTGCCAGCTCACCCCGAGCCCCAGCGTCAAGCACAGATACGCAGTATTTT.

For this clone: The same CDR3 arises from other DNA sequences in this sample as well. The rearrangement links TRBV18 to TRBJ2-2; no clear D. Germline CDR1 is KGHSH and CDR2 is LQKENI. The CDR3 is made up of 12 amino acids. V lost 3 bases and J 4 bases, leaving 3 bases between the germline ends. Here the CDR3 DNA reads TGTGCCAGCTCACCGCGCACCGGGGAGCTGTTTTTT. Translating gives CASSPRTGELFF.

This clone has only a few counts. This rearrangement joins TRBV20-1 to TRBJ1-1; D is uncertain. V was cut by 3 bases and J by 7 bases, with 9 bases left in between. The CDR3 is 11 amino acids. CDR1 is DFQATT, CDR2 SNEGSKA, per germline (reference sequence). In DNA form, the CDR3 reads TGCAGTGCTAGTTTTCGGTTTGAAGCTTTCTTT. Translating gives CSASFRFEAFF.

This clone was observed a single time. The J gene is TRBJ1-4, the V gene TRBV6-1; D is possibly TRBD1 (6 bases). The CDR3 totals 14 residues. V lost 2 bases, J lost 8 bases, and 12 bases lay in between. Germline CDR1 MNHNS, CDR2 SASEGT. The CDR3: CASSEMGRGEKLFF. CDR3 coding DNA: TGTGCCAGCAGTGAAATGGGCAGGGGAGAAAAACTGTTTTTT.

The J gene is TRBJ1-2, the V gene TRBV5-6, with D hard to call. Germline assignment: CDR1 SGHDT and CDR2 YYEEEE. CDR3 length: 15 residues. V was trimmed by 4 bases and J by 0 bases, leaving 13 bases between them. The CDR3 spells CASSPLLNSNYGYTF. In DNA, the CDR3 is TGTGCCAGCAGCCCCCTACTTAACTCTAACTATGGCTACACCTTC.

This chain connects TRBV5-4 to TRBJ2-7, with 8 bases fitting TRBD1. The CDR3 spans 15 residues. The V gene end was trimmed by 3 bases and the J gene end by 5 bases; junction bases not matched to a gene: 10. The V gene's germline CDR1 is SGHNT and CDR2 YYREEE (reference sequence). The CDR3 is CASSSGRDRPNEQYF. The CDR3 nucleotides are TGTGCCAGCAGCTCTGGTCGGGACAGGCCCAACGAGCAGTACTTC.

The chain links TRBV5-4 to TRBJ2-4; TRBD1 agrees at 7 bases. Germline CDR1 SGHNT, CDR2 YYREEE (reference sequence). The trim removed 4 bases at V and 3 bases at J, leaving 7 bases unmatched. The CDR3 totals 15 residues. The CDR3 sequence is CASSATGVGKNIQYF. The DNA for the CDR3 is TGTGCCAGCAGCGCCACAGGGGTCGGCAAAAACATTCAGTACTTC.